The 10 T cell receptor beta chains below were found in one sample sequenced in a study of CD8 T cells in ankylosing spondylitis. TCRdb independently ran MiXCR on the 5' RACE reads; one entry per CDR3 protein. The sample lists fewer than 130,000 distinct CDR3 sequences, under 30% occurring once. Sequenced sample: synovial fluid, either unsorted or a sorted T cell fraction (not recorded which). These receptors were obtained from a male donor with ankylosing spondylitis.

CDR3 region: CASSQDGGQKGYGYTF. DNA of the CDR3: TGTGCCAGCAGCCAAGATGGAGGACAGAAGGGCTATGGCTACACCTTC. This chain joins TRBV4-2 and TRBJ1-2; tentatively, D is TRBD1 (6 bases). Trimming pared 0 bases from V and 4 bases from J, leaving 15 bases between. The CDR3 totals 16 residues. The V gene's germline CDR1 is LGHNA and CDR2 YNFKEQ.

Only one count was recorded for this clonotype. The chain links TRBV27 to TRBJ2-1, with TRBD1 matching over 10 bases. This CDR3 contains 13 residues. Germline CDR1 reads MNHEY; CDR2 reads SMNVEV (reference sequence). V was clipped by 8 bases and J by 5 bases; unmatched bases: 3. The CDR3 coding sequence is TGTGCCAGCTTGGGACAGGGGAACAATGAGCAGTTCTTC. It yields the protein CASLGQGNNEQFF.

The rearrangement uses TRBV11-3 and TRBJ2-1; 8 bases are a match to TRBD1. Germline CDR1 SGHNT, CDR2 YENEEA. Trimming at V came to 4 bases and at J to 5 bases, leaving 4 bases not matched to a gene. The CDR3 extends over 14 amino acids. In nucleotides, the CDR3 is TGTGCCAGCAGCTATCAGGGGGCGGACAATGAGCAGTTCTTC. It specifies CASSYQGADNEQFF.

This sequence joins TRBV20-1 and TRBJ2-4, with 9 positions matching TRBD1. V trimming: 0 bases; J trimming: 1 base; junction bases outside the gene matches: 7. This CDR3 region has 17 residues. From germline, CDR1 is DFQATT and CDR2 SNEGSKA (reference sequence). CDR3 sequence reads: CSARDPLQGAAKNIQYF. Written as DNA, the CDR3 is TGCAGTGCTAGAGATCCTTTACAGGGGGCGGCCAAAAACATTCAGTACTTC.

This clonotype was counted only a few times. V gene TRBV20-1 combines with J gene TRBJ2-1, with 12 bases matching TRBD2. V trimming: 0 bases; J trimming: 12 bases; junction bases outside the gene matches: 15. The CDR3 is made up of 17 amino acids. CDR1 is DFQATT, CDR2 SNEGSKA, per germline (reference sequence). CDR3 in DNA: TGCAGTGCTAGAGAATTCCTAGTTACTAGCGGGAGGCTGGGGCAGTTCTTC. Translation: CSAREFLVTSGRLGQFF.

This clonotype occurred a few times. This chain links TRBV12-3 or TRBV12-4 with TRBJ1-5; 11 bases match TRBD1. The CDR3 spans 16 residues. The V and J ends lost 1 base and 6 bases, in that order; junction bases with no gene match: 5. The DNA of the CDR3 is TGTGCCAGCAGTTTAGGGACAGGGGGCTCAGGTCAGCCCCAGCATTTT. Protein product: CASSLGTGGSGQPQHF.

This clonotype was seen only a few times. This sequence joins TRBV20-1 and TRBJ2-3; 8 positions match TRBD1. The CDR3 is made up of 17 amino acids. The germline CDR1 and CDR2 sequences are DFQATT and SNEGSKA (reference sequence). The ends lost 6 bases at V and 0 bases at J; junction bases unmatched: 14. The CDR3 DNA reads TGCAGTGCAAACGACAGGGGAGGCGGCGCAAGCACAGATACGCAGTATTTT. Translated, it gives CSANDRGGGASTDTQYF.

The chain is built from TRBV7-8 and TRBJ1-5; D unresolved. The germline V gene has CDR1 SGHVS and CDR2 FQNEAQ. This CDR3 spans 17 amino acids. V lost 1 base, J lost 4 bases, and 17 bases lay in between. In nucleotides, the CDR3 is TGTGCCAGCAGCTTAGGCCGGGTCCTCACCCTAAATCAGCCCCAGCATTTT. Amino acid sequence: CASSLGRVLTLNQPQHF.

The chain has TRBV5-1 and TRBJ1-2; D is perhaps TRBD1 (6 bases). CDR1 and CDR2 (germline): SGHRS, YFSETQ. Trimming took 4 bases from V and 5 from J, leaving 12 bases between them. The CDR3 has 13 residues. The CDR3 bases are TGCGCCAGCAGCGTGGACAGCTCGTATGGCTACACCTTC. Its protein is CASSVDSSYGYTF.

This clonotype appeared a few times. V is TRBV12-3 or TRBV12-4 and J is TRBJ2-5; 8 bases are a match to TRBD1. J was trimmed by 6 bases and V by 4 bases; bases with no gene match: 16. The CDR3 is 17 residues long. Here the CDR3 reads CASSSGTGYFLRKTQYF. CDR3 in DNA: TGTGCCAGCAGTTCCGGGACAGGTTATTTTCTGCGGAAGACCCAGTACTTC.